The 13 T cell receptor beta chains given below trace back to one sample, sequenced in a study of CXCR3-negative and CXCR3-positive naive CD8 T cells. Points from the study as a whole: Naive CXCR3-positive cells had TRB CDR3s more hydrophobic than those of CXCR3-negative naive cells.

Antigen specificity for these receptors is unknown. Each TRB cDNA library was prepared by 5' RACE (with UMI labels). Using the 5' RACE reads, TCRdb records one entry per CDR3 protein without DNA. In all, the sample yields around 3,000 distinct CDR3 sequences. The specimen sequenced was naive CXCR3+ CD8+ T cells from blood. The subset was: CD45RO-CCR7+CD27+CD95- naive CD8+ T cells expressing CXCR3 (TNR3+). The receptors were sampled from a human donor in good health. Some clones in this sample may be carry-over from other donors' samples.

This sequence joins TRBV7-8 and TRBJ2-2; checking the TCRdb D call of TRBD2 is not possible without DNA. This CDR3 is built from 15 residues. Germline CDR1 is SGHVS and CDR2 is FQNEAQ. CDR3 in amino acids: CASRPPGLAGGELFF.

This clonotype registers medium-sized by frequency. The CDR3: CASSLTGGGWYEQYF. The rearrangement joins TRBV12-3 or TRBV12-4 to TRBJ2-7; TCRdb proposes TRBD2, but this gene call is untestable without DNA. The CDR3 is made up of 15 amino acids.

This clonotype is deemed medium-sized (0.01 to 0.1%) by its frequency. The chain carries TRBV20-1 and TRBJ2-1. In germline, CDR1 is DFQATT, CDR2 SNEGSKA (reference sequence). The CDR3 loop spans 13 amino acids. This CDR3 is CSARVKDRWEQFF.

This clonotype shows up as medium-sized by frequency. This chain connects TRBV18 to TRBJ2-5. Looked up from germline, CDR1 is KGHSH and CDR2 is LQKENI. CDR3 length equals 15 residues. Here the CDR3 reads CASSPEPGPPETQYF.

This clonotype counts as medium-sized by frequency. The CDR3 region is CASSGTGRNEQFF. The V gene is TRBV5-1, the J gene TRBJ2-1; checking the TCRdb D call of TRBD1 is not possible without DNA. Germline lookup yields CDR1 SGHRS and CDR2 YFSETQ. The CDR3 spans 13 residues.

Measured by frequency, this clonotype is medium-sized. The rearrangement joins TRBV27 to TRBJ2-7; there is no DNA to check the TCRdb D call of TRBD2. Looked up from germline, CDR1 is MNHEY and CDR2 is SMNVEV (reference sequence). The CDR3 is 13 residues long. CDR3: CATGEGYSYEQYF.

By frequency, this clonotype registers medium-sized. This rearrangement joins TRBV7-3 to TRBJ2-3; the TRBD1 assignment by TCRdb is unverifiable without DNA. Germline values: CDR1 SGHTA, CDR2 FQGTGA. This CDR3 contains 14 residues. The CDR3 region is CASSLVGGGDTQYF.

Frequency places this clonotype as medium-sized. The chain combines TRBV29-1 with TRBJ2-1; the D call from TCRdb, TRBD2, cannot be confirmed without DNA. Germline assignment: CDR1 SQVTM and CDR2 ANQGSEA. The length of the CDR3 is 16 residues. The CDR3 sequence: CSVEGSERWGYNEQFF.

The genes are TRBV5-5 and TRBJ2-2. The CDR3 has 13 residues. Germline loops: CDR1 SGHKS, CDR2 YYEKEE (reference sequence). CDR3 in amino acids: CASSLGATGELFF. Supplemented by reference TRBV5-5 and TRBJ2-2, the full variable domain reads DAGVTQSPTHLIKTRGQQVTLRCSPISGHKSVSWYQQVLGQGPQFIFQYYEKEERGRGNFPDRFSARQFPNYSSELNVNALLLGDSALYLCASSLGATGELFFGEGSRLTVL.

This clonotype counts as medium-sized (0.01 to 0.1%) by frequency. The chain couples TRBV5-1 to TRBJ2-1; there is no DNA to check the TCRdb D call of TRBD1. The germline V gene has CDR1 SGHRS and CDR2 YFSETQ. This CDR3 comprises 15 residues. The chain's CDR3 is CASSFRASSYNEQFF.

This clonotype is identified as medium-sized from frequency. This chain joins TRBV27 and TRBJ1-1. CDR1 and CDR2 from the germline V gene are MNHEY and SMNVEV (reference sequence). This CDR3 is built from 15 residues. CDR3 loop: CASSLLFPVNTEAFF.

This clonotype is classed as medium-sized (0.01 to 0.1%) by frequency. This chain links TRBV4-1 with TRBJ1-5; the D call of TRBD1 rests on TCRdb alone, since no DNA is present to check it. CDR1 MGHRA and CDR2 YSYEKL come from the germline V gene. The CDR3 runs 20 residues. CDR3 region: CASSPHTGTAMGVDEQPQHF.

Its frequency marks this clonotype as medium-sized. This rearrangement joins TRBV29-1 to TRBJ2-3; the TCRdb call, TRBD1, lacks DNA for checking. Germline CDR1 is SQVTM and CDR2 is ANQGSEA. CDR3 size: 14 residues. CDR3 amino acids: CSVEGRGSSDTQYF.